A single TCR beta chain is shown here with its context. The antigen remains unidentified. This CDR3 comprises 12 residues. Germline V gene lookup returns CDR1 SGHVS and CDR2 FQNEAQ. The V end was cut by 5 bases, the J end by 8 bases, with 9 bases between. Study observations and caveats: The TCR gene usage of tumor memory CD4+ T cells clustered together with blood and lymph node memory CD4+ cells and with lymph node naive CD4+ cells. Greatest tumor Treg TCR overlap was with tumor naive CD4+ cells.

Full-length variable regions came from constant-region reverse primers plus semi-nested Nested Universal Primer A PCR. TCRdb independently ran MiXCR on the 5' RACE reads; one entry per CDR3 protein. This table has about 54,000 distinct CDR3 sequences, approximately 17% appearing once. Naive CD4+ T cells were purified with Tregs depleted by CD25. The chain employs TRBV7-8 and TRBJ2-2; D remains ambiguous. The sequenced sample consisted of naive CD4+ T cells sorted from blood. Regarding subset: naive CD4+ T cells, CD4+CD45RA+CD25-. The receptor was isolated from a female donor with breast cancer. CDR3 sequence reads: CASSPVGGELFF. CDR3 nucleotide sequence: TGTGCCAGCAGCCCCGTTGGGGGGGAGCTGTTTTTT.